Following are 22 T cell receptor beta chains from one sample sequenced in a study of spatial heterogeneity in lung cancer. Each CDR3 protein is one row after TCRdb ran MiXCR on the 5' RACE reads. The table lists about 6,800 distinct CDR3 sequences, 11% to 15% of them singletons. Time point indicated: sample taken at primary tumor resection. These receptors' antigens are unknown. Overall study findings and caveats: Mutation counts in tumors were tracked by counts of expanded intratumoral alpha and beta TCRs.

Sample: lung tumor tissue, taken at surgery. These receptor sequences come from a male donor with early-stage non-small cell lung cancer.

There are a few counts of this clonotype. This sequence joins TRBV18 and TRBJ2-4; 8 bases are a match to TRBD1. Germline V gene lookup returns CDR1 KGHSH and CDR2 LQKENI. The CDR3 consists of 18 residues. Trimming removed 2 bases from V and 1 base from J; junction bases left unmatched: 10. CDR3 region: CASSPSGQGALAKNIQYF. The CDR3 region has the DNA TGTGCCAGCTCACCATCCGGGCAGGGGGCTTTGGCCAAAAACATTCAGTACTTC.

This clonotype occurred a few times. The rearrangement joins TRBV5-5 to TRBJ1-1; D ambiguous. This CDR3 is built from 14 residues. Trimming took 1 base from V and 5 from J, leaving 12 bases between them. Germline V gene lookup returns CDR1 SGHKS and CDR2 YYEKEE (reference sequence). CDR3 DNA sequence: TGTGCCAGCAGCTTGACAGTCGTGGGGACTGAAGCTTTCTTT. Encoded protein: CASSLTVVGTEAFF.

The chain links TRBV5-1 to TRBJ2-7; the D gene is possibly TRBD1 (5 bases). There are 14 residues in the CDR3. Trimming removed 3 bases from V and 2 bases from J, with 12 bases in between. Germline values: CDR1 SGHRS, CDR2 YFSETQ. The CDR3 DNA follows: TGCGCCAGCAGCTGGGCAGGGTTTACCTACGAGCAGTACTTC. Translation: CASSWAGFTYEQYF.

This clonotype was seen at least ten times. The chain is built from TRBV6-1 and TRBJ1-6; D perhaps matches TRBD1 (5 bases). Trimming shortened V by 4 bases and J by 10 bases, and 17 bases separated the two germline ends. Germline lookup yields CDR1 MNHNS and CDR2 SASEGT. This CDR3 has 15 residues. The CDR3 nucleotides are TGTGCCAGCAGTGGACGGGGGGGTACGGGGTCACCCCTCCACTTT. Protein sequence: CASSGRGGTGSPLHF.

This clonotype was observed a handful of times. The chain has TRBV7-8 and TRBJ2-3, with TRBD1 matching 10 bases. This CDR3 comprises 16 residues. Germline V lookup: CDR1 SGHVS, CDR2 FQNEAQ. Trimming at V came to 5 bases and at J to 3 bases, leaving 8 bases not matched to a gene. CDR3 DNA sequence: TGTGCCAGCAGCCCCTGGACAGGGGGTGTAACAGATACGCAGTATTTT. It specifies CASSPWTGGVTDTQYF. The variable domain in full, completed from reference TRBV7-8 and TRBJ2-3, reads GAGVSQSPRYKVAKRGQDVALRCDPISGHVSLFWYQQALGQGPEFLTYFQNEAQLDKSGLPSDRFFAERPEGSVSTLKIQRTQQEDSAVYLCASSPWTGGVTDTQYFGPGTRLTVL.

The V and J genes are TRBV7-2 and TRBJ2-1; D is possibly TRBD1 or TRBD2 (5 bases each). The J call may be mistaken, given a closer DNA end match to TRBJ2-7. The germline CDR1 and CDR2 sequences are SGHTA and FQGNSA. This CDR3 has 16 amino acids. The CDR3 is CASSLASGAFYNEQYF. CDR3 DNA sequence: TGTGCCAGCAGCTTAGCATCCGGGGCCTTCTACAATGAGCAGTACTTC.

Note on this clonotype: A much larger clone lies one base from this, so it may be a read error. This chain joins TRBV5-1 and TRBJ2-4; 9 nucleotides align to TRBD2. Germline CDR1 and CDR2: SGHRS and YFSETQ. The CDR3 is 14 residues long. CDR3 sequence: CASGLSGRKYIQYF. The DNA of the CDR3 is TGCGCCAGCGGCTTGAGCGGGAGGAAGTACATTCAGTACTTC. Drawing the rest from reference TRBV5-1 and TRBJ2-4, the complete variable domain is KAGVTQTPRYLIKTRGQQVTLSCSPISGHRSVSWYQQTPGQGLQFLFEYFSETQRNKGNFPGRFSGRQFSNSRSEMNVSTLELGDSALYLCASGLSGRKYIQYFGAGTRLSVL.

By its share, this clonotype is medium-sized. The chain recombines TRBV9 with TRBJ1-1; 8 nucleotides agree with TRBD1. The CDR3 is 16 amino acids. Unmatched junction bases numbered 7, after V lost 3 bases and J lost 0 bases. Germline CDR1 reads SGDLS; CDR2 reads YYNGEE. CDR3 region: CASSEQQGVLNTEAFF. The DNA of the CDR3 is TGTGCCAGCAGCGAGCAACAGGGGGTCTTGAACACTGAAGCTTTCTTT.

By sample share, this clonotype is medium-sized (0.01 to 0.1%). This chain connects TRBV19 to TRBJ1-2; unclear D gene. Trimming left V 2 bases short and J 8 bases short, with 9 bases between. The V gene's germline CDR1 is LNHDA and CDR2 SQIVND (reference sequence). CDR3 size: 12 residues. This CDR3 is CASSISVYGYTF. The CDR3 coding sequence is TGTGCCAGTAGTATATCAGTGTACGGCTACACCTTC.

This clonotype was seen more than once but under ten times. The rearrangement joins TRBV12-3 or TRBV12-4 to TRBJ1-2; D is unresolved. CDR3 length: 15 amino acids. With 8 bases removed from V and 4 bases from J, the gap between germline ends came to 20 bases. In DNA form, the CDR3 reads TGTGCCAGCTCCCACCACGGGCACTACGGCTATGGCTACACCTTC. As protein: CASSHHGHYGYGYTF.

This clonotype is medium-sized within its sample. The genes are TRBV12-5 and TRBJ1-1; no reliable D call. Per the germline V gene, CDR1 is LGHNT and CDR2 is FRNRAP. The CDR3 is 12 residues long. V was trimmed by 0 bases and J by 7 bases, leaving 6 bases between them. CDR3 protein: CASGLVRDEAFF. CDR3 sequence (DNA): TGTGCTAGTGGTTTGGTACGGGATGAAGCTTTCTTT.

This clonotype appeared many times. The V call is TRBV29-1, the J call TRBJ2-7; D might be TRBD1 or TRBD2, each matching 5 bases. Germline-derived CDR1 and CDR2 are SQVTM and ANQGSEA. This CDR3 has 12 residues. V gave up 4 bases and J gave up 1 base, with 8 bases separating them. DNA of the CDR3: TGCAGCGTTGGGGGACCGTCCTACGAGCAGTACTTC. Amino acid sequence: CSVGGPSYEQYF.

This rearrangement joins TRBV12-3 or TRBV12-4 to TRBJ1-2, with D maybe TRBD1 (5 bases). V was pared by 4 bases and J by 8 bases, with 17 bases between. The CDR3 contains 14 residues. The CDR3 nucleotides are TGTGCCAGCAGTTCTACCGGGACTAGAATCGGCTACACCTTC. Translated, it gives CASSSTGTRIGYTF.

The rearrangement joins TRBV12-3 or TRBV12-4 to TRBJ2-7; TRBD1 might be the D (5 bases). CDR3 length equals 14 residues. Trimming took 6 bases from V and 6 from J, leaving 18 bases between them. The CDR3 DNA reads TGTGCCAGCAGGCCTCCCGGGCAGGGTGCCGAGCAGTACTTC. This codes for CASRPPGQGAEQYF.

V and J are TRBV6-1 and TRBJ1-6, with D perhaps TRBD1 (5 bases). This CDR3 has 16 amino acids. Trimming removed 4 bases from V and 0 bases from J, with 10 bases in between. Germline CDR1 reads MNHNS; CDR2 reads SASEGT. In DNA, the CDR3 is TGTGCCAGCAGTGTCGACAGCTTCTCCTATAATTCACCCCTCCACTTT. Its protein is CASSVDSFSYNSPLHF.

This clonotype has ten or more counts. This chain links TRBV3-1 with TRBJ1-1; no clear D gene. V was shortened by 4 bases and J by 5 bases, with 8 bases between the two germline ends. Germline CDR1 and CDR2: LGHDT and YNNKEL (reference sequence). The CDR3 is made up of 12 amino acids. The CDR3 bases are TGTGCCAGCAGCCCTACTGGGACTGAAGCTTTCTTT. Amino acid sequence: CASSPTGTEAFF.

V is TRBV29-1 and J is TRBJ1-5; D ambiguous. Trimming pared 4 bases from V and 2 bases from J, leaving 6 bases between. The CDR3 runs 12 residues. Germline CDR1 and CDR2: SQVTM and ANQGSEA. The CDR3 loop reads CSVAQGNQPQHF. The CDR3 coding sequence is TGCAGCGTTGCCCAGGGCAATCAGCCCCAGCATTTT.

This chain uses TRBV12-3 or TRBV12-4 with TRBJ2-1; 7 bases map to TRBD1. With 5 bases clipped from V and 2 bases from J, the junction kept 9 bases outside the gene matches. The CDR3 runs 16 residues. The CDR3 reads CASSQWGTVPYNEQFF. CDR3 DNA: TGTGCCAGCAGTCAGTGGGGGACAGTCCCCTACAATGAGCAGTTCTTC.

By share, this clonotype ranks as medium-sized. The V gene is TRBV12-3 or TRBV12-4, the J gene TRBJ1-2, with D hard to call. Trimming removed 3 bases from V and 4 bases from J, with 21 bases in between. The CDR3 runs 17 residues. CDR3 nucleotide sequence: TGTGCCAGCAGTTTTGGTTTCCCCCCCACAGAACTCTATGGCTACACCTTC. This gives the protein CASSFGFPPTELYGYTF.

By sample share, this clonotype is medium-sized. V usage is TRBV18 and J usage is TRBJ1-3; D not certain. Deletions cut 1 base from V and 1 base from J, with 5 bases between. Germline lookup yields CDR1 KGHSH and CDR2 LQKENI. This CDR3 region has 14 residues. The CDR3 bases are TGTGCCAGCTCACCACTGGATTCTGGAAACACCATATATTTT. This codes for CASSPLDSGNTIYF.

This clonotype was recorded many times. The chain combines TRBV10-3 with TRBJ2-7; 7 nucleotides line up with TRBD1. The J segment lost 2 bases and the V segment lost 0 bases, leaving 4 bases of the junction unmatched. CDR1 is ENHRY, CDR2 SYGVKD, per germline. The CDR3 is 15 residues long. The CDR3 region is CAISESRQGPYEQYF. For the CDR3, the DNA is TGTGCCATCAGTGAGTCGAGACAGGGCCCCTACGAGCAGTACTTC.

By share of the sample, this clonotype is medium-sized. As the CDR3 is not closed by the conserved phenylalanine or tryptophan, this likely results from a read error. This chain links TRBV18 with TRBJ1-2; D possibly corresponds to TRBD1 (6 bases). CDR3 length: 16 residues. Germline V CDR1 and CDR2: KGHSH, LQKENI. The germline V and J ends were trimmed by 2 bases and 0 bases, with 13 bases remaining between them. The CDR3 sequence: CASSPMTGYTNYGYTV. CDR3 nucleotide sequence: TGTGCCAGCTCACCAATGACAGGATACACTAACTATGGCTACACCGTC.